Included here is one T cell receptor beta chain sequence, with context. Its antigen is not known. Mismatch with germline at one junction end may stem from a read error. The read halts 3 residues ahead of the CDR3 end, with the missing end drawn from the germline J gene. The same CDR3 is also encoded by other DNA sequences in this sample. Both groups were predominantly of Caucasian heritage. CDR3 length: 15 amino acids. Germline-derived CDR1 and CDR2 are PRHDT and FYEKMQ (reference sequence). Control and CVID samples contributed equal amounts of genomic DNA. The table came from immunoSEQ multiplex PCR; TCRdb's copy has only in-frame clones and leaves some out. This table holds approximately 30,000 clones with no singletons; the top ten claim 4.5%. These data belong to a study of T cell clonality in common variable immunodeficiency. Study conclusions and caveats: CVID subjects shared fewer TCRbeta clones than healthy controls did. The cause of increased CVID clonality remains unclear without subpopulation sequencing.

Material: peripheral blood mononuclear cells. The chain couples TRBV13 to TRBJ1-2; maybe TRBD1 (5 bases). The receptor comes from a person aged 18 to 75 in good health. CDR3 protein: CASSLGRGGTDGYTF. The sequenced part of the CDR3 DNA is TGTGCCAGCAGCTTAGGCCGGGGGGGAACGGATGGT.